This T cell receptor (beta chain) emerged from a study of technical replicates of blood from a few donors. TCRdb's table, derived via immunoSEQ multiplex PCR, lists solely in-frame clones and lacks some. Of roughly 12,000 clones in the sample, roughly nine tenths are singletons; the top ten hold around 7.9%. Unmatched junction bases numbered 9, after V lost 4 bases and J lost 4 bases. The length of the CDR3 is 18 residues. Germline V gene sequence: CDR1 LGHNA, CDR2 YNFKEQ. The chain uses TRBV4-2 and TRBJ2-3; 15 bases match TRBD2. The sequenced sample consisted of PBMCs. The TCR comes from a human donor in good health. The DNA for the CDR3 is TGTGCCAGCAGCCTGTGGACTAGCGGGAGGGCCAACGCAGATACGCAGTATTTT. Amino acids: CASSLWTSGRANADTQYF.